Below, 16 T cell receptor beta chains from the same sample are listed, as sequenced in a study of T cells in Graves' hyperthyroidism and ophthalmopathy. Authors of the study amplified TCR beta CDR3 regions from RNA transcripts. The HTBI primer set served for first-round RT-PCR of the TCR CDR3. TCRdb called the multiplex PCR reads again in MiXCR, with one record for every CDR3 protein. The table lists over 500,000 distinct CDR3 sequences, roughly 15% of them singletons, with 17% in the top ten. The specimen was blood. The receptors derive from a woman between 18 and 30 years old with Graves' ophthalmopathy.

V is TRBV20-1 and J is TRBJ1-1; the match to TRBD1 covers 8 bases. Germline CDR1 reads DFQATT; CDR2 reads SNEGSKA (reference sequence). The CDR3 contains 15 residues. Trimming took 5 bases from V and 0 from J; bases not matched to a gene: 8. The CDR3 protein is CSASDRGPMNTEAFF. Written as DNA, the CDR3 is TGCAGTGCTTCAGACAGGGGACCTATGAACACTGAAGCTTTCTTT.

This clonotype came up a few times. J is TRBJ1-6 and V is TRBV10-3; D is possibly TRBD1 (5 bases). This CDR3 contains 14 residues. Germline lookup yields CDR1 ENHRY and CDR2 SYGVKD. Trimming left V 4 bases short and J 6 bases short, with 10 bases between. The CDR3 nucleotides read TGTGCCATCAGTGTGGGGGATACTAATTCACCCCTCCACTTT. It is translated as CAISVGDTNSPLHF.

The rearrangement links TRBV4-3 to TRBJ1-5; D possibly corresponds to TRBD1 (6 bases). The CDR3 is made up of 15 amino acids. The germline CDR1 and CDR2 sequences are LGHNA and YSLEER. With 1 base removed from V and 8 bases from J, the gap between germline ends came to 15 bases. This chain's CDR3 is CASSQVSQGPKPQHF. CDR3 DNA sequence: TGCGCCAGCAGCCAAGTCAGCCAGGGGCCTAAGCCCCAGCATTTT.

The chain joins TRBV29-1 to TRBJ2-5, with TRBD2 identical over 7 bases. Trimming removed 0 bases from V and 0 bases from J; junction bases left unmatched: 7. Germline lookup yields CDR1 SQVTM and CDR2 ANQGSEA. The length of the CDR3 is 16 residues. For the CDR3, the DNA is TGCAGCGTTGAAGACCAGGGAGGGCCGTACCAAGAGACCCAGTACTTC. Protein product: CSVEDQGGPYQETQYF. The complete variable domain, with remaining parts taken from reference TRBV29-1 and TRBJ2-5, reads SAVISQKPSRDICQRGTSLTIQCQVDSQVTMMFWYRQQPGQSLTLIATANQGSEATYESGFVIDKFPISRPNLTFSTLTVSNMSPEDSSIYLCSVEDQGGPYQETQYFGPGTRLLVL.

The V gene is TRBV28, the J gene TRBJ1-1; D might be TRBD1 (6 bases). Looked up from germline, CDR1 is MDHEN and CDR2 is SYDVKM. The V and J ends lost 7 bases and 8 bases respectively, with 11 bases between them. This CDR3 has 11 amino acids. In DNA, the CDR3 is TGTGCCAGCACCCCGGGGACAGAAGCTTTCTTT. Encoded protein: CASTPGTEAFF.

This clonotype has just a few counts. The CDR3 coding sequence is TGTGCCAGCAGCCTTGTCCAGTCGGGCACCGGGGAGCTGTTTTTT. Its protein product is CASSLVQSGTGELFF. This chain uses TRBV6-1 with TRBJ2-2; D gene ambiguous. Germline values: CDR1 MNHNS, CDR2 SASEGT. This CDR3 has 15 amino acids. Deletions cut 6 bases from V and 4 bases from J, with 15 bases between.

This clonotype was picked up many times. The chain joins TRBV7-8 to TRBJ2-7, with D hard to call. Germline values: CDR1 SGHVS, CDR2 FQNEAQ. V lost 1 base, J lost 6 bases, and 22 bases lay in between. This CDR3 has 17 amino acids. CDR3 loop: CASSLVVWEASKGEQYF. The CDR3 DNA follows: TGTGCCAGCAGCTTAGTCGTCTGGGAAGCGAGCAAGGGCGAGCAGTACTTC. The variable domain in full, completed from reference TRBV7-8 and TRBJ2-7, reads GAGVSQSPRYKVAKRGQDVALRCDPISGHVSLFWYQQALGQGPEFLTYFQNEAQLDKSGLPSDRFFAERPEGSVSTLKIQRTQQEDSAVYLCASSLVVWEASKGEQYFGPGTRLTVT.

V usage is TRBV7-9 and J usage is TRBJ1-2; D is ambiguous. Trimming left V 1 base short and J 8 bases short, with 11 bases between. Germline values: CDR1 SEHNR, CDR2 FQNEAQ (reference sequence). The CDR3 consists of 13 residues. CDR3 protein: CASSLGATEGYTF. The CDR3 bases are TGTGCCAGCAGCTTAGGGGCGACTGAGGGCTACACCTTC. Based on the CDR3 plus reference TRBV7-9 and TRBJ1-2, the full variable domain is DTGVSQNPRHKITKRGQNVTFRCDPISEHNRLYWYRQTLGQGPEFLTYFQNEAQLEKSRLLSDRFSAERPKGSFSTLEIQRTEQGDSAMYLCASSLGATEGYTFGSGTRLTVV.

The rearrangement uses TRBV3-1 and TRBJ2-1; the match to TRBD2 covers 8 bases. This CDR3 is 17 amino acids long. Germline CDR1 is LGHDT and CDR2 is YNNKEL (reference sequence). Losses at the gene ends were 0 bases for V and 4 bases for J; bases not matched to a gene: 8. As DNA, the CDR3 is TGTGCCAGCAGCCAAGATCTGGGCGGGAGGCCTTACAATGAGCAGTTCTTC. This codes for CASSQDLGGRPYNEQFF.

The V call is TRBV19, the J call TRBJ2-1; D gene uncertain. Trimming cost V 0 bases and J 5 bases, with 5 bases left between them. From germline, CDR1 is LNHDA and CDR2 SQIVND (reference sequence). CDR3 length equals 13 residues. CDR3 DNA sequence: TGTGCCAGTAGTATAGACCCACACAATGAGCAGTTCTTC. It specifies CASSIDPHNEQFF.

The gene calls are TRBV27 and TRBJ1-2; 10 bases fit TRBD1. The CDR3 is 15 residues long. V was pared by 3 bases and J by 1 base, with 2 bases of the junction left unmatched. The germline CDR1 and CDR2 sequences are MNHEY and SMNVEV (reference sequence). The CDR3 coding sequence is TGTGCCAGCAGTTTTCGGACAGGGGGTAACTATGGCTACACCTTC. As protein: CASSFRTGGNYGYTF.

This clonotype was detected only a few times. The gene calls are TRBV7-3 and TRBJ2-2, with 7 bases identical to TRBD2. This CDR3 has 16 residues. CDR1 SGHTA and CDR2 FQGTGA come from the germline V gene. With 1 base clipped from V and 0 bases from J, the junction kept 2 bases outside the gene matches. The CDR3: CASSLMSGANTGELFF. CDR3 DNA sequence: TGTGCCAGCAGCTTAATGAGCGGGGCGAACACCGGGGAGCTGTTTTTT. The full variable domain, rest sourced from reference TRBV7-3 and TRBJ2-2, is GAGVSQTPSNKVTEKGKYVELRCDPISGHTALYWYRQSLGQGPEFLIYFQGTGAADDSGLPNDRFFAVRPEGSVSTLKIQRTERGDSAVYLCASSLMSGANTGELFFGEGSRLTVL.

In its sample, this clonotype was seen a few times. V gene TRBV27 combines with J gene TRBJ2-7; 8 bases are shared with TRBD1. Germline V gene sequence: CDR1 MNHEY, CDR2 SMNVEV (reference sequence). CDR3 length: 14 amino acids. Trimming took 5 bases from V and 2 from J; bases not matched to a gene: 5. This CDR3 is CASSHQDRAYEQYF. CDR3 nucleotide sequence: TGTGCCAGCAGTCACCAGGACAGGGCCTACGAGCAGTACTTC.

This clonotype appeared many times. This rearrangement joins TRBV13 to TRBJ2-7, with TRBD1 as a possible D gene (6 bases). V lost 4 bases and J lost 5, with 21 bases in between. The germline V gene has CDR1 PRHDT and CDR2 FYEKMQ (reference sequence). The CDR3 spans 16 residues. The CDR3 DNA sequence: TGTGCCAGCAGCTCTATCGGCGGGCAGGGGATCGACGAGCAGTACTTC. Protein sequence: CASSSIGGQGIDEQYF.

This clonotype was counted a single time. V gene TRBV29-1 combines with J gene TRBJ1-5; 7 nucleotides match TRBD1. Germline loops: CDR1 SQVTM, CDR2 ANQGSEA. The CDR3 is 15 residues long. V lost 3 bases, J lost 6 bases, and 11 bases stayed unmatched. Here the CDR3 DNA reads TGCAGCGTTGATCCGGCAGGGGGGAATAGTCAGCCCCAGCATTTT. Translating gives CSVDPAGGNSQPQHF.

This clonotype was found a few times. This sequence joins TRBV5-1 and TRBJ2-7, with a tentative D call TRBD2 (6 bases). There are 14 residues in the CDR3. CDR1 is SGHRS and CDR2 is YFSETQ in the germline V gene. Trimming took off 0 bases at V and 6 bases at J, with 13 bases between the two ends. This chain's CDR3 is CASSLVGGTGEQYF. The DNA of the CDR3 is TGCGCCAGCAGCTTGGTCGGAGGGACGGGCGAGCAGTACTTC. Full variable domain (outside the CDR3, taken from reference TRBV5-1 and TRBJ2-7): KAGVTQTPRYLIKTRGQQVTLSCSPISGHRSVSWYQQTPGQGLQFLFEYFSETQRNKGNFPGRFSGRQFSNSRSEMNVSTLELGDSALYLCASSLVGGTGEQYFGPGTRLTVT.